This note documents a single T cell receptor beta chain sequence. The antigen is not known. Trimming removed 1 base at V and 9 bases at J, with 12 bases between. The germline V gene has CDR1 LNHNV and CDR2 YYDKDF (reference sequence). This CDR3 comprises 13 residues. Amplified TCR beta CDR3 regions were obtained using RNA transcripts as template. RT-PCR in the first round used HTBI primers; a second-round multiplex PCR followed. TCRdb independently ran MiXCR on the multiplex PCR reads; one entry per CDR3 protein. The table shows about 700,000 distinct CDR3 sequences, with approximately 40% occurring only once. Ophthalmopathy was moderately-to-severely active, CAS at least 3, NOSPECS at least 4, lasting under 3 months. Fresh peripheral blood, around 10 ml, was the PBMC source. These data originate in a study of Graves' ophthalmopathy and Graves' hyperthyroidism. Study outcomes and limitations: Blood also harbored most expanded thyroid clonotypes above 0.001 frequency.

This sequence originates from an adult man with Graves' ophthalmopathy. What was sequenced was peripheral blood. The chain employs TRBV15 and TRBJ2-5, with D uncertain. The CDR3 loop reads CATSRVPNQPQYF. In nucleotides, the CDR3 is TGTGCCACCAGCAGAGTACCCAATCAGCCCCAGTACTTC.